This T cell receptor (beta chain) was recorded in a study of cytomegalovirus exposure and HLA in healthy donors (dated by TCRdb to 2017 to 2019). For context, the study as a whole: An earlier analysis of roughly 610 of the donors reported 250 to 350 Gb of sequence data and 95 million to 130 million unique TCR beta sequences obtained from around 180 million T cells. Donor age, sex, ethnicity and CMV serostatus were compiled alongside the repertoire data. The genetic ancestry cluster associated with self-reported Caucasian donors included around 76% of the approximately 410 genotyped donors. Among over 350 genotyped donors of the cohort, an average of about 240,000 unique TCR beta nucleotide sequences were sequenced per donor, roughly 20% of them non-productive. The study was designed to test whether signatures of past pathogen exposure could be identified by cataloging public T cell receptors. To predict cytomegalovirus infection status, the study combined high-throughput TCR immunosequencing, statistical association of individual TCRs with disease status, and machine learning. Several DR-DQ haplotypes were treated as single units for association and clustering because of strong linkage in the cohort. In an earlier analysis of roughly 600 of the donors, high-throughput TCR beta sequencing was used to judge whether each TCR beta V gene segment behaved as functional or pseudogenic. All discovery cohort repertoires had been generated on a single sequencing platform. Besides the first cohort of 500 to 700 subjects, a separate validation cohort made up of 120 different subjects was used. A later genetic analysis used genome-wide SNP genotypes for about 60% of the roughly 700 donors, treating that subset as a discovery cohort. Class I and class II HLA loci were covered by the typing at four-digit resolution. An early release that covered about 600 HLA-typed donors contained approximately 320 gigabases of sequencing data and around 80 million unique TCR sequences. Rather than using new phenotypic data, the later analysis identified candidate immune exposures from TCR beta sequences and from how often those sequences occurred across donors. Typing coverage differed by locus: A, B, C, DRB1 and DQB1 were typed in about 629-640 donors, DQA1 in roughly 510, DPA1 in 600 to 610, and DPB1 in roughly 470. Using immunosequencing, the study profiled T cell repertoires from about 620 subjects and related those repertoires to cytomegalovirus serostatus. To study patterns of TCR occurrence, a later analysis re-analyzed previously published TCR beta repertoires from 666 donors and added high-resolution HLA genotyping. Overall study outcomes, separate from this receptor: A few of the identified cytomegalovirus-associated TCR beta chains were confirmed in vitro to be specific for cytomegalovirus antigens. A cluster of highly shared sequence variants was judged likely to represent a technical artifact of the sequencing pipeline. Strong co-occurrence of HLA alleles, especially DR and DQ, made assigning TCR associations to individual alleles difficult. In the study, some 180 TCR beta chains were listed as associated with cytomegalovirus. The earlier analysis of about 600 of the donors excluded 15 to 20 rarely observed V segments, including chromosome 9 orphons, because counts were too low. In a later analysis, over 15,000 TCR beta sequences were associated with specific HLA alleles at a false discovery rate of 0.05. A later analysis found that most CMV-associated TCR beta chains appeared HLA-restricted, with HLA associations seemingly driven largely by CMV exposure. Some IMGT-functional V segments, including TRBV6-2 and TRBV6-3, could not be told apart with the 87-base-pair reads, so those segments were excluded. Correlated functional status among segregating V segments might reflect linkage disequilibrium, but an unknown experimental factor could not be ruled out. The authors suggested that the approach could potentially be generalized to other disease states and immunological phenotypes. Most TCR sequences were observed very rarely across donors, whereas some public TCRs were present in many individuals. According to a later analysis, TCR association rates differed among HLA loci, with DRB1 alleles showing the most associated TCRs and HLA-C alleles showing the fewest. HLA typing was unavailable for some donors at each locus, so association tests used only the typed subset. A further reported finding was that TCR beta sequences accurately predicted the HLA-A and HLA-B alleles for most subjects in the first cohort. For the cohort, immune exposure information was limited to CMV serostatus. Several of the top co-occurrence clusters appeared to be linked to parvovirus B19, influenza, CMV and Epstein-Barr virus, according to a later analysis. An association between a missense DCLRE1C variant and V-gene and J-gene trimming of TCR beta chains was found in a later genetic analysis and replicated in an independent cohort. In a later analysis, HLA-associated TCR beta chains were found to be more clonally expanded and to have lower generation probabilities than equally common non-associated chains. Broadly in line with IMGT annotations, most TCR beta V segments showed up in productive rearrangements about 87% or about 30% of the time in an earlier analysis of 450 to 600 of the donors. Compared with the roughly 710-donor mean, donors in an Asian-associated ancestry cluster had fewer N-insertions in productive TCRs, according to a later genetic analysis. Only TCR beta chains were sequenced in this cohort, and the absence of alpha or paired-chain data limited detectable features. The presence/absence analyses assumed that sequencing depth was roughly uniform across donors, and that assumption may not be true. The classifier was reported to diagnose cytomegalovirus status with high specificity and sensitivity in both the original cohort and the validation cohort.

The library came from the immunoSEQ multiplex PCR assay. A mixture of 60 forward primers for TCR Vbeta segments and 13 reverse primers for TCR Jbeta segments was used in the multiplex PCR. The CDR3 region of rearranged TCR beta genes was amplified from genomic DNA by a multiplex PCR assay. The Illumina HiSeq System was used to sequence the amplified TCR beta libraries as 87-base-pair reads. As for how the authors treated the data: Across the roughly 640 repertoires, a later analysis counted tens of millions of unique TCR beta chains, some 11 million of which were shared by at least two donors. A nearest-neighbor algorithm error-corrected the raw reads and collapsed the reads into unique sequences, merging closely related sequences to remove PCR and sequencing errors. To assign V, D and J gene segments, CDR3 sequences were aligned to IMGT reference sequences. For a sequence to be retained, at least a six-nucleotide match to both a V gene segment and a J gene segment was required. A rearrangement counted as productive if the CDR3 had no stop codons and remained in frame with V and J, and every other rearrangement counted as non-productive. Following IMGT convention, CDR3 was defined as the stretch from the second conserved V-encoded cysteine up to the conserved J-encoded phenylalanine. Sequences without an unambiguous match to a single V gene segment were excluded from the earlier analysis of about 630 of the donors. An earlier analysis of several hundred of the donors called V segments functional above 56.7% productive rearrangements and segregating when the between-donor standard deviation exceeded 5%. To diagnose cytomegalovirus status from the catalog of TCR beta chain sequences, a statistical classification framework was built. In a later analysis, TCR nucleotide sequences were compared against IMGT/GENE-DB human TR gene sequences so that V and J genes could be assigned. In a later analysis, CDR3 sequences and most-parsimonious VDJ recombination scenarios were assigned using the TCRdist pipeline. In a later analysis, each TCR beta chain was defined by its CDR3 amino acid sequence together with its V-gene family, and reads lacking a unique V-gene family were excluded. In a later analysis, around 600 highly shared, low-generation-probability nucleotide sequences were removed to address suspected cross-contamination and a sequencing artifact. In a later analysis, a clonal expansion index was calculated for each public chain from normalized within-repertoire ranks of inferred template counts. In a later analysis, generation probabilities were computed using a VDJ recombination model fitted to out-of-frame rearrangements, and the results were checked against IGoR. Hypergeometric tests were used in a later analysis to score TCR-TCR, TCR-HLA and TCR-CMV co-occurrence, with a repertoire-size bias correction applied to the TCR pairs. To estimate false discovery rates, a later analysis permuted the HLA or CMV assignments 20 times. In a later analysis, co-occurring TCRs were grouped using DBSCAN, with TCRdist sequence similarity added in when clustering inside HLA-allele-positive subsets. Repertoires with fewer than 30,000 or more than 120,000 public chains were left out of co-occurrence clustering, as were about five repertoires with anomalous nucleotide sharing. The source is immuneACCESS, and TCRdb retained only in-frame sequences with V and J called. Part of the clones is not carried over; for the studies checked, unresolved V genes explain less than half of this, and the remainder is unexplained. That table furnishes V, J and clone size, whereas the DNA furnished D and trimming. The sample contains about 120,000 clones, around 80% of them found a single time. The ten largest clones capture 1.5% of the sample.

CDR1 SGDLS and CDR2 YYNGEE were looked up in the germline V gene. The CDR3 spans 13 residues, from the cysteine through the phenylalanine. The retained sequence is limited to the CDR3, 39 bases, with the frame set at the first base. Deletion took 3 bases off V and 3 bases off J, with a span of 9 bases between the germline ends. Note on this clone: Its cognate antigen has yet to be identified. No base quality information exists; no much larger clone differs at one position.

The cohort comprised around 690 healthy bone marrow donors. Cohort members were all nominally healthy when sampled, although unrecorded immune exposures were likely present. The donor was CMV seronegative and was included in the group of a few hundred seronegative cohort members. Each donor provided a peripheral blood sample, and peripheral blood mononuclear cells were used for TCR beta sequencing. The Qiagen DNeasy Blood Extraction Kit was used to extract genomic DNA from the blood cell samples. The TCR originated in a woman under 30 in good health and CMV-seronegative. The rearranged chain carries TRBV9 and TRBJ1-1; the D region possibly corresponds to TRBD1 (5 bases align). The sample comprised PBMCs. The sequenced DNA is TGTGCCAGCAGCGGGCAAGGGGACACTGAAGCTTTCTTT. It translates as CASSGQGDTEAFF.